The rows below give T cell receptor beta chains drawn from one sample of a study of response to subunit inactivated influenza vaccine. TCRdb called the RT-PCR reads again in MiXCR, with one record for every CDR3 protein. This sample yields hundreds of thousands of distinct CDR3 sequences, of which 12% are seen a single time; 9.5% to 13% belongs to the top ten. The specimen comprised PBMCs from blood, sampled on the day of vaccination. The receptor source for this set is a man in his forties or fifties who received an inactivated influenza vaccine. Each CDR3 is given with its conserved first and last residue. Fields, in order: D gene, V gene, clone size, J gene, CDR3 DNA, CDR3 protein. A D gene is named only where the DNA matches it firmly. Size tells how often a clone was seen (once, few, many) or the class of an expanded clone, and some rows leave it out.

D: NA; V: TRBV15; size: few; J: TRBJ2-5; DNA: TGTGCCACCAGCAGCCCCCATACGTACCAAGAGACCCAGTACTTC; CDR3: CATSSPHTYQETQYF
D: NA; V: TRBV19; size: NA; J: TRBJ2-7; DNA: TGTGCCAGTAGTACCGCCAGGGGTATCTACGAGCAGTACTTC; CDR3: CASSTARGIYEQYF
D: TRBD2; V: TRBV7-2; size: few; J: TRBJ2-1; DNA: TGTGCCAGCAGCTTCGGGGGGAGGGCCGAGCAGTTCTTC; CDR3: CASSFGGRAEQFF
D: TRBD1; V: TRBV7-2; size: NA; J: TRBJ2-2; DNA: TGTGCCAGCAGCCCTCAGGGGGTCGGCACCGGGGAGCTGTTTTTT; CDR3: CASSPQGVGTGELFF
D: NA; V: TRBV6-2/TRBV6-3; size: NA; J: TRBJ2-1; DNA: TGTGCCAGCTCCCTATCGGCGCACAATGAGCAGTTCTTC; CDR3: CASSLSAHNEQFF
D: TRBD1; V: TRBV15; size: many; J: TRBJ2-2; DNA: TGTGCCACCAGCAGAACCATGACAGGGGGATTAACCGGGGAGCTGTTTTTT; CDR3: CATSRTMTGGLTGELFF
D: TRBD2; V: TRBV9; size: few; J: TRBJ2-5; DNA: TGTGCCAGCAGCGTAGCTAGCGGGGGCTTGGTTGAGACCCAGTACTTC; CDR3: CASSVASGGLVETQYF
D: TRBD2; V: TRBV12-3/TRBV12-4; size: few; J: TRBJ2-1; DNA: TGTGCCAGCGCCATGGGGCTAGCGGGGTCCGGTGAGCAGTTCTTC; CDR3: CASAMGLAGSGEQFF
D: TRBD2; V: TRBV11-2; size: NA; J: TRBJ2-2; DNA: TGTGCCAGCAGCTTAGATGGACGACTAGCGGGAGGAACTATCGGGGAGCTGTTTTTT; CDR3: CASSLDGRLAGGTIGELFF
D: TRBD2; V: TRBV27; size: NA; J: TRBJ2-7; DNA: TGTGCCACAAGGGGACTAGCGGCGTACGAGCAGTACTTC; CDR3: CATRGLAAYEQYF
D: TRBD1; V: TRBV4-1; size: few; J: TRBJ2-2; DNA: TGCGCCAGCAGCCAAGATCGGTGGGCCTTCAGGGGGCGGACCGGGGAGCTGTTTTTT; CDR3: CASSQDRWAFRGRTGELFF
D: TRBD2; V: TRBV5-1; size: NA; J: TRBJ2-2; DNA: TGCGCCAGCAGCTTAAGCCCCGGGACTAGCGAGTTCGGGGAGCTGTTTTTT; CDR3: CASSLSPGTSEFGELFF
D: TRBD2; V: TRBV5-1; size: NA; J: TRBJ2-1; DNA: TGCGCCAGCAGCTTCTCGGGACTAGGAGAGAATGAGCAGTTCTTC; CDR3: CASSFSGLGENEQFF
D: NA; V: TRBV5-1; size: few; J: TRBJ1-2; DNA: TGCGCCAGCAGCTTGGGGATGAGCTATGGCTACACCTTC; CDR3: CASSLGMSYGYTF
D: NA; V: TRBV6-2/TRBV6-3; size: few; J: TRBJ1-5; DNA: TGTGCCAGCAGCCACCCGGGTGGCCCCCAGCATTTT; CDR3: CASSHPGGPQHF
D: TRBD2; V: TRBV11-3; size: many; J: TRBJ2-2; DNA: TGTGCCAGCAGTTCTAGCGGGACTAACACCGGGGAGCTGTTTTTT; CDR3: CASSSSGTNTGELFF
D: TRBD1; V: TRBV12-3/TRBV12-4; size: NA; J: TRBJ2-7; DNA: TGTGCCAGCAGCAGAGAGGGGACAGTCGCCCCCTACGAGCAGTACTTC; CDR3: CASSREGTVAPYEQYF
D: NA; V: TRBV6-1; size: many; J: TRBJ2-1; DNA: TGTGCCAGCCTTAAAGGGGGAGTCGACAATGAGCAGTTCTTC; CDR3: CASLKGGVDNEQFF
D: NA; V: TRBV5-1; size: once; J: TRBJ2-3; DNA: TGCGCCAGCAGAAAGGACTTGACCACAGATACGCAGTATTTT; CDR3: CASRKDLTTDTQYF
D: NA; V: TRBV7-6; size: few; J: TRBJ2-2; DNA: TGTGCCAGCAGCTTAGTTCCGGACAGTAACACCGGGGAGCTGTTTTTT; CDR3: CASSLVPDSNTGELFF
D: NA; V: TRBV7-2; size: NA; J: TRBJ2-1; DNA: TGTGCCAGCAGCTACGGTCGCTCCTACAATGAGCAGTTCTTC; CDR3: CASSYGRSYNEQFF
D: NA; V: TRBV10-3; size: many; J: TRBJ2-7; DNA: TGTGCCACCAGCTACCTGAGCTCCTACGAGCAGTACTTC; CDR3: CATSYLSSYEQYF
D: NA; V: TRBV7-2; size: NA; J: TRBJ1-2; DNA: TGTGCCAGCAAGAAAACTAACTATGGCTACACCTTC; CDR3: CASKKTNYGYTF
D: NA; V: TRBV20-1; size: NA; J: TRBJ2-1; DNA: TGCAGTGCGGGCCGATTATGGAGCTCCTACAATGAGCAGTTCTTC; CDR3: CSAGRLWSSYNEQFF
D: NA; V: TRBV12-3/TRBV12-4; size: few; J: TRBJ2-7; DNA: TGTGCCAGCAGTGCGTGGGCCCTCTCCTACGAGCAGTACTTC; CDR3: CASSAWALSYEQYF
D: NA; V: TRBV6-2/TRBV6-3; size: NA; J: TRBJ2-7; DNA: TGTGCCAGCACAGAGGGGTCAGGAACCTACGAGCAGTACTTC; CDR3: CASTEGSGTYEQYF
D: TRBD1; V: TRBV5-1; size: NA; J: TRBJ2-2; DNA: TGCGCCAGCAGCTGGGACAGGCGGGTCACCGGGGAGCTGTTTTTT; CDR3: CASSWDRRVTGELFF
D: TRBD1; V: TRBV20-1; size: few; J: TRBJ1-5; DNA: TGCAGTGCTGTCGGGACAGGGGGCGGTCAGCCCCAGCATTTT; CDR3: CSAVGTGGGQPQHF
D: NA; V: TRBV7-2; size: many; J: TRBJ2-3; DNA: TGTGCCAGCAGCTTAGTGGCTAGCCCAGATACGCAGTATTTT; CDR3: CASSLVASPDTQYF
D: NA; V: TRBV9; size: few; J: TRBJ1-5; DNA: TGTGCCAGCAGCGTTGAGGGTAGCAATCAGCCCCAGCATTTT; CDR3: CASSVEGSNQPQHF
D: TRBD1; V: TRBV29-1; size: NA; J: TRBJ1-2; DNA: TGCAGCGTGGGGGGACAGAGCTATGGCTACACCTTC; CDR3: CSVGGQSYGYTF
D: TRBD1; V: TRBV5-6; size: NA; J: TRBJ2-3; DNA: TGTGCCAGCAGCTCAGCTACGGACAGGCCCACAGATACGCAGTATTTT; CDR3: CASSSATDRPTDTQYF
D: TRBD1; V: TRBV5-5; size: few; J: TRBJ2-3; DNA: TGTGCCAGCAGCCGGGACAGTAGTTTCACAGATACGCAGTATTTT; CDR3: CASSRDSSFTDTQYF
D: NA; V: TRBV7-9; size: NA; J: TRBJ2-1; DNA: TGTGCCAGCAGCTTACAGGGATCCCGCTACAATGAGCAGTTCTTC; CDR3: CASSLQGSRYNEQFF
D: TRBD1; V: TRBV4-3; size: NA; J: TRBJ1-6; DNA: TGCGCCAGCAGCCAAGATGGGGGGACAGGTAATTCACCCCTCCACTTT; CDR3: CASSQDGGTGNSPLHF
D: NA; V: TRBV29-1; size: NA; J: TRBJ2-7; DNA: TGCAGCGTTGAAAAGCGGGGGACAGACTACGAGCAGTACTTC; CDR3: CSVEKRGTDYEQYF